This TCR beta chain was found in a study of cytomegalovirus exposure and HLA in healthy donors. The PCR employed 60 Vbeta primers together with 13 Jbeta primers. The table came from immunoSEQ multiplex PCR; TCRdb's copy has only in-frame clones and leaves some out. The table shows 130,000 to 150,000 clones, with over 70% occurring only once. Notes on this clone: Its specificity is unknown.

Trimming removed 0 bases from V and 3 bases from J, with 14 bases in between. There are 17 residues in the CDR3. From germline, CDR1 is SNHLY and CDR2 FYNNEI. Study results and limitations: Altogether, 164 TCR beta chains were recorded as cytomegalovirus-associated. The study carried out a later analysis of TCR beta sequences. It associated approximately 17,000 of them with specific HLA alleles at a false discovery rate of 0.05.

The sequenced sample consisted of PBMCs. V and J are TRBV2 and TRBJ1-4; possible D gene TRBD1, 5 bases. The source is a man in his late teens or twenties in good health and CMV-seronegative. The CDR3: CASSEALLRVPNEKLFF. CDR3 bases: TGTGCCAGCAGTGAAGCGCTTCTCAGGGTCCCTAATGAAAAACTGTTTTTT.